This TCR beta chain was sequenced in a study of Ad26.COV2.S vaccination and SARS-CoV-2 variants. The CDR3 runs to 15 residues. The V and J ends lost 0 bases and 0 bases respectively, with 9 bases between them. The treatment: 15 to 20 received Ad26.COV2.S at low or high dose, single or two shots; roughly 5 received placebo; per-sample allocation not given. Day 63 following the first vaccine or placebo injection was when the samples were taken. The table came from immunoSEQ multiplex PCR; TCRdb's copy has only in-frame clones and leaves some out. The table has about 350,000 clones, roughly 90% seen once; the top ten hold around 5.3%. This clone showed up just a few times.

The sequence derives from a person between 18 and 60 years old who received the Ad26.COV2.S COVID-19 vaccine or a placebo. This sample comprised peripheral blood, obtained in a trial of Ad26.COV2.S vaccine versus placebo. This chain joins TRBV23-1 and TRBJ2-7; D is unclear. TRBV23-1 is an open reading frame whose function is uncertain. This CDR3 reads CASSQSGKSSYEQYF. The CDR3 coding sequence is TGCGCCAGCAGTCAATCGGGTAAGAGCTCCTACGAGCAGTACTTC.